The text below deals with one T cell receptor beta chain. The sample belongs to a study of blood T cell repertoires in COVID-19. For the study at large: Donors in the United States, Italy and Spain gave samples during acute or convalescent COVID-19. PBMCs, B-cell-depleted T cells, or T cells provided the cDNA or gDNA that made up the material.

The CDR3 runs 13 residues. The junction had 6 bases not matched to a gene; V was cut back by 5 bases and J by 7 bases. Germline V gene lookup returns CDR1 SGHVS and CDR2 FQNEAQ. Per the authors' pipeline: Amplification of reference gene primers was used by the study to estimate nucleated cell counts. Some clones are missing from TCRdb's copy, which holds only in-frame ones; the method was immunoSEQ multiplex PCR. V, J and clone size derive from that table, while D and trimming were established from the DNA sequence. The repertoire holds around 88,000 clones, with 81% as singletons. This sequence originates from a woman aged 80 or over with acute or convalescent COVID-19. Sequenced material: peripheral blood. The chain links TRBV7-8 to TRBJ2-7; TRBD1 matches 9 bases. This chain's CDR3 is CASSPDRGGEQYF. The CDR3 DNA sequence: TGTGCCAGCAGCCCGGACAGGGGCGGGGAGCAGTACTTC.